One and the same sample provided the 24 T cell receptor beta chains below, sequenced in a study of blood T cell repertoires in COVID-19. Measured with immunoSEQ multiplex PCR; TCRdb has only the in-frame clones, and not every one. The sample lists 50,000 to 60,000 clones, 70% to 90% occurring once. The specimen sequenced was peripheral blood. These receptors were obtained from a human donor in a cohort sampled during active COVID-19.

This sequence joins TRBV7-9 and TRBJ2-2, with D unclear. The CDR3 loop spans 14 amino acids. The V end lost 5 bases, the J end lost 4 bases, and 11 bases lay between the germline ends. Per germline, CDR1 SEHNR and CDR2 FQNEAQ (reference sequence). The CDR3 DNA reads as TGTGCCAGCAGCCCTACTCTAATCACCGGGGAGCTGTTTTTT. Its protein is CASSPTLITGELFF.

The chain has TRBV14 and TRBJ2-6, with D maybe TRBD1 (5 bases). The CDR3 consists of 20 residues. Trimming took 1 base from V and 0 from J, leaving 19 bases between them. CDR1 is SGHDN, CDR2 FVKESK, per germline. The chain's CDR3 is CASSQGLPGIMVSGANVLTF. The CDR3 DNA follows: TGTGCCAGCAGCCAAGGACTTCCAGGGATAATGGTCTCTGGGGCCAACGTCCTGACTTTC.

This rearrangement joins TRBV29-1 to TRBJ1-2; the match to TRBD1 covers 7 bases. The CDR3 sequence is 15 residues long. Germline V CDR1 and CDR2: SQVTM, ANQGSEA. The junction had 15 bases not matched to a gene; V was cut back by 6 bases and J by 5 bases. Here the CDR3 DNA reads TGCAGCGTAGAGGGGACAGCCCCAAATCCTTATGGCTACACCTTC. This codes for CSVEGTAPNPYGYTF.

The J gene is TRBJ2-7, the V gene TRBV28; 7 bases are shared with TRBD1. Germline CDR1 MDHEN, CDR2 SYDVKM. V gave up 4 bases and J gave up 1 base; unmatched junction bases: 1. This CDR3 has 13 amino acids. The CDR3 coding sequence is TGTGCCAGCAGTTCGGGACAGTCCTACGAGCAGTACTTC. Protein: CASSSGQSYEQYF. Full variable domain (remainder filled in from reference TRBV28 and TRBJ2-7): DVKVTQSSRYLVKRTGEKVFLECVQDMDHENMFWYRQDPGLGLRLIYFSYDVKMKEKGDIPEGYSVSREKKERFSLILESASTNQTSMYLCASSSGQSYEQYFGPGTRLTVT.

This clone was detected once. This rearrangement joins TRBV11-2 to TRBJ2-2; 14 bases match TRBD2. Germline V lookup: CDR1 SGHAT, CDR2 FQNNGV. Trimming removed 4 bases from V and 2 bases from J; junction bases left unmatched: 3. This CDR3 has 17 amino acids. CDR3 region: CASSSGLAGVNTGELFF. The CDR3 nucleotides read TGTGCCAGCAGCTCGGGACTAGCGGGAGTAAACACCGGGGAGCTGTTTTTT.

CDR3 coding DNA: TGTGCCAGCAGCCCCCCACTGCAGTACTTC. It translates to CASSPPLQYF. The V gene is TRBV5-4, the J gene TRBJ2-7; no clear D gene. In germline, CDR1 is SGHNT, CDR2 YYREEE (reference sequence). The germline V and J ends were trimmed by 4 bases and 9 bases, with 8 bases remaining between them. The CDR3 sequence is 10 residues long.

This rearrangement joins TRBV5-1 to TRBJ1-6; D remains unclear. This CDR3 is built from 15 residues. V was shortened by 0 bases and J by 9 bases, with 13 bases between the two germline ends. The germline V gene has CDR1 SGHRS and CDR2 YFSETQ. CDR3 DNA sequence: TGCGCCAGCAGCTTGGCAGGTGTCCAGGCTTCACCCCTCCACTTT. Its translation: CASSLAGVQASPLHF.

This clone has a single count. This chain connects TRBV5-4 to TRBJ2-1, with 12 bases lining up with TRBD2. Germline CDR1 reads SGHNT; CDR2 reads YYREEE (reference sequence). The junction had 7 bases not matched to a gene; V was cut back by 6 bases and J by 6 bases. This CDR3 is built from 15 residues. The CDR3 DNA follows: TGTGCCAGCACCCCCCCGGGACTAGCGGGCAATGAGCAGTTCTTC. Protein product: CASTPPGLAGNEQFF.

The CDR3 loop is CASSLGQGVDNQPQHF. CDR3 bases: TGTGCCAGCAGCTTAGGCCAGGGCGTTGACAATCAGCCCCAGCATTTT. This chain connects TRBV11-2 to TRBJ1-5; perhaps TRBD1 as D (5 bases). CDR1 and CDR2 from the germline V gene are SGHAT and FQNNGV. CDR3 size: 16 residues. V dropped 1 base and J dropped 3 bases, with 13 bases sitting between them.

V is TRBV18 and J is TRBJ1-6; D might be TRBD1 (5 bases). The length of the CDR3 is 13 residues. Germline V lookup: CDR1 KGHSH, CDR2 LQKENI. V was clipped by 6 bases and J by 9 bases, with 12 bases between them. The CDR3 loop is CASSQGQGSPLHF. In nucleotides, the CDR3 is TGTGCCAGCTCTCAAGGGCAGGGTTCACCCCTCCACTTT.

The chain joins TRBV7-3 to TRBJ2-1, with 13 bases that match TRBD2. Per the germline V gene, CDR1 is SGHTA and CDR2 is FQGTGA. This CDR3 has 16 residues. V lost 2 bases to trimming and J lost 4 bases; unmatched junction nucleotides: 2. Written as DNA, the CDR3 is TGTGCCAGCAGCTTAGGACTAGCGGGAGAATACAATGAGCAGTTCTTC. Protein: CASSLGLAGEYNEQFF.

This clone was seen more than once but under ten times. The chain has TRBV7-3 and TRBJ2-2; D is unresolved. Germline lookup yields CDR1 SGHTA and CDR2 FQGTGA. This CDR3 is built from 12 residues. Trimming left V 5 bases short and J 6 bases short, with 7 bases between. The CDR3 DNA reads as TGTGCCAGCAGCCCCTCCCCCGGGGAGCTGTTTTTT. This encodes CASSPSPGELFF.

This chain links TRBV4-1 with TRBJ2-1, with TRBD2 matching over 8 bases. The V segment lost 0 bases and the J segment 3 bases; nucleotides outside the gene matches: 7. Germline values: CDR1 MGHRA, CDR2 YSYEKL. The CDR3 length is 17 residues. Here the CDR3 DNA reads TGCGCCAGCAGCCAAGATCTCGCGGGAGGTGGCTACAATGAGCAGTTCTTC. Translating gives CASSQDLAGGGYNEQFF.

The V call is TRBV30, the J call TRBJ1-5, with 10 nucleotides matching TRBD1. With V trimmed by 1 base and J by 5 bases, 2 bases remained unmatched. CDR3 length equals 14 residues. The V gene's germline CDR1 is GTSNPN and CDR2 SVGIG (reference sequence). The CDR3 DNA reads TGTGCCTGGAGTGCCGGGACAGGGGATCAGCCCCAGCATTTT. Translated: CAWSAGTGDQPQHF.

The chain's CDR3 is CASSLSPGRRETQYF. The DNA of the CDR3 is TGCGCCAGCAGCTTGTCGCCAGGGCGGAGAGAGACCCAGTACTTC. The chain uses TRBV5-1 and TRBJ2-5; tentatively, D is TRBD1 (5 bases). Germline V gene lookup returns CDR1 SGHRS and CDR2 YFSETQ. This CDR3 is 15 amino acids long. The germline V and J ends were trimmed by 1 base and 4 bases, with 14 bases remaining between them.

This clone was found once. V usage is TRBV5-1 and J usage is TRBJ2-3; 8 bases map to TRBD2. Trimming at V came to 4 bases and at J to 4 bases, leaving 5 bases not matched to a gene. Germline V gene sequence: CDR1 SGHRS, CDR2 YFSETQ. The CDR3 has 14 residues. CDR3: CASSPAGASDTQYF. Here the CDR3 DNA reads TGCGCCAGCAGCCCAGCGGGAGCGTCAGATACGCAGTATTTT.

V and J are TRBV2 and TRBJ2-7; weak D call: TRBD1 (5 bases). The V gene lost 3 bases and the J gene lost 3 bases, with 9 bases spanning the gap. Per the germline V gene, CDR1 is SNHLY and CDR2 is FYNNEI. This CDR3 comprises 13 residues. This CDR3 reads CASSEGRYYEQYF. The DNA of the CDR3 is TGTGCCAGCAGTGAGGGGCGATACTACGAGCAGTACTTC.

The chain carries TRBV28 and TRBJ1-1; 7 bases map to TRBD1. This CDR3 has 16 amino acids. Germline loops: CDR1 MDHEN, CDR2 SYDVKM. The junction had 11 bases not matched to a gene; V was cut back by 2 bases and J by 5 bases. The CDR3 DNA sequence: TGTGCCAGCAGTTTACGATGGACGGCCAGGGGGACTGAAGCTTTCTTT. Translated: CASSLRWTARGTEAFF.

The V call is TRBV11-2, the J call TRBJ2-2; no clear D. The CDR3 runs 14 residues. V dropped 5 bases and J dropped 4 bases, with 11 bases sitting between them. Looked up from germline, CDR1 is SGHAT and CDR2 is FQNNGV. CDR3 coding DNA: TGTGCCAGCAGCCCGCCTGGAGTCACCGGGGAGCTGTTTTTT. Its protein product is CASSPPGVTGELFF.

V is TRBV5-1 and J is TRBJ2-1; possibly TRBD2 for D (6 bases). V was cut by 3 bases and J by 2 bases, with 12 bases left in between. The CDR3 loop spans 15 amino acids. Germline CDR1 reads SGHRS; CDR2 reads YFSETQ. The CDR3 here is CASSSYTGAYNEQFF. DNA of the CDR3: TGCGCCAGCAGCTCGTATACGGGAGCCTACAATGAGCAGTTCTTC.

This chain uses TRBV13 with TRBJ2-7; tentative D call: TRBD1 (6 bases). The CDR3 length is 15 residues. V was clipped by 2 bases and J by 3 bases, with 14 bases between them. Germline V gene lookup returns CDR1 PRHDT and CDR2 FYEKMQ (reference sequence). Here the CDR3 DNA reads TGTGCCAGCAGCTTATATGGACAGACACTCTACGAGCAGTACTTC. Translation: CASSLYGQTLYEQYF.

The rearrangement uses TRBV19 and TRBJ2-1; 11 bases agree with TRBD2. The CDR3 sequence is 17 residues long. The germline V gene encodes CDR1 LNHDA and CDR2 SQIVND (reference sequence). With 5 bases clipped from V and 0 bases from J, the junction kept 6 bases outside the gene matches. The chain's CDR3 is CASSPVAGGSSYNEQFF. Here the CDR3 DNA reads TGTGCCAGTAGTCCCGTAGCGGGGGGGAGCTCCTACAATGAGCAGTTCTTC. Together with reference TRBV19 and TRBJ2-1, the CDR3 gives the full variable domain: DGGITQSPKYLFRKEGQNVTLSCEQNLNHDAMYWYRQDPGQGLRLIYYSQIVNDFQKGDIAEGYSVSREKKESFPLTVTSAQKNPTAFYLCASSPVAGGSSYNEQFFGPGTRLTVL.

V usage is TRBV18 and J usage is TRBJ2-2, with D possibly matching TRBD2 (6 bases). Looked up from germline, CDR1 is KGHSH and CDR2 is LQKENI. The CDR3 is 15 residues long. V gave up 4 bases and J gave up 3 bases, with 12 bases separating them. CDR3 nucleotide sequence: TGTGCCAGCTCACGGGATAGCGGCTACACCGGGGAGCTGTTTTTT. Its protein is CASSRDSGYTGELFF.

The rearrangement uses TRBV7-2 and TRBJ2-7, with 10 positions matching TRBD2. The CDR3 contains 16 residues. CDR1 is SGHTA and CDR2 is FQGNSA in the germline V gene. After removal of 1 base from V and 5 bases from J, the junction contained 8 bases not matched to a gene. CDR3 in amino acids: CASSLVTAGGLNEQYF. In DNA form, the CDR3 reads TGTGCCAGCAGCTTAGTTACAGCGGGAGGGCTCAACGAGCAGTACTTC.